Listed here are 22 T cell receptor beta chains from one sample, sequenced in a study of T cell responses to AZD1222 COVID-19 vaccine (dated by TCRdb to 2020 to 2022). Receptor amplification or capture employed the immunoSEQ multiplex PCR assay. TCRdb took this table from immuneACCESS and kept in-frame rearrangements with V and J called. Such tables lack part of the clones; where checked against another copy, unresolved V genes explain under half of the gap, and the rest is unexplained. Present in this sample are under 170,000 clones, about 95% of which were seen just once. The ten largest clones capture about 1.3% of the sample. Taken with the paper, the label for time point translates to: baseline before first vaccination. This specimen was peripheral blood, taken on day 0 of AZD1222 vaccination. These receptors all stem from an adult in good health.

The chain employs TRBV2 and TRBJ2-7; TRBD2 agrees at 9 bases. V trimming: 1 base; J trimming: 3 bases; junction bases outside the gene matches: 4. CDR1 is SNHLY, CDR2 FYNNEI, per germline. The CDR3 is 15 residues long. The CDR3 here is CASSEGRTSVYEQYV. CDR3 in DNA: TGTGCCAGCAGTGAAGGGAGGACTAGCGTCTACGAGCAGTACGTC.

The genes are TRBV13 and TRBJ2-4; the match to TRBD1 covers 7 bases. Germline trimming cut 5 bases from V and 3 bases from J; bases unmatched to any gene: 10. Germline V gene lookup returns CDR1 PRHDT and CDR2 FYEKMQ (reference sequence). CDR3 length equals 16 residues. CDR3 loop: CASSPRQGLDKNIQYF. The CDR3 bases are TGTGCCAGCAGCCCCCGACAGGGTTTGGACAAAAACATTCAGTACTTC.

V is TRBV3-1 (or the pseudogene TRBV3-2) and J is TRBJ1-1; the match to TRBD1 covers 8 bases. V lost 0 bases and J lost 5; bases outside the gene matches: 8. The CDR3 spans 16 residues. CDR1 LGHDT and CDR2 YNNKEL come from the germline V gene (reference sequence). The CDR3 is CASSQDLRTGRTEAFF. Here the CDR3 DNA reads TGTGCCAGCAGCCAAGATTTACGGACAGGGAGGACTGAAGCTTTCTTT.

This clone has more than one count but fewer than ten. The chain couples TRBV2 to TRBJ1-5; no clear D gene. The germline V gene encodes CDR1 SNHLY and CDR2 FYNNEI. There are 13 residues in the CDR3. Trimming took 6 bases from V and 4 from J, leaving 10 bases between them. The CDR3 is CASRGRLNQPQHF. CDR3 DNA: TGTGCCAGCAGGGGCCGCTTAAATCAGCCCCAGCATTTT.

The chain carries TRBV2 and TRBJ1-1, with 8 bases lining up with TRBD1. Germline lookup yields CDR1 SNHLY and CDR2 FYNNEI. The ends lost 9 bases at V and 4 bases at J; junction bases unmatched: 10. The CDR3 loop spans 14 amino acids. The CDR3 DNA is TGTGCCAGTCAAGACAGGGGAGTTAGCACTGAAGCTTTCTTT. Residues: CASQDRGVSTEAFF.

This chain links TRBV4-2 with TRBJ1-5; tentatively, D is TRBD1 (5 bases). The ends were cut back, 2 bases at V and 5 bases at J, with 19 bases in the middle. Germline assignment: CDR1 LGHNA and CDR2 YNFKEQ. The CDR3 runs to 17 residues. CDR3 residues: CASSQSSGTGGHQPQHF. CDR3 in DNA: TGTGCCAGCAGCCAATCGTCCGGGACGGGTGGCCATCAGCCCCAGCATTTT.

J is TRBJ1-1 and V is TRBV2; D may be TRBD1 (5 bases). CDR1 and CDR2 from the germline V gene are SNHLY and FYNNEI. The CDR3 is 13 residues long. V lost 6 bases, J lost 6 bases, and 14 bases lay in between. CDR3 in amino acids: CASRGDFEAEAFF. In nucleotides, the CDR3 is TGTGCCAGCAGGGGGGATTTTGAGGCTGAAGCTTTCTTT.

The V gene is TRBV15, the J gene TRBJ2-7; weak D call: TRBD1 (5 bases). The CDR3 runs to 16 residues. Trimming shortened V by 2 bases and J by 2 bases, and 16 bases separated the two germline ends. Per the germline V gene, CDR1 is LNHNV and CDR2 is YYDKDF (reference sequence). DNA for the CDR3: TGTGCCACCAGCAGATCTGGACCCAGGGTACCCTACGAGCAGTACGTC. Translating gives CATSRSGPRVPYEQYV.

This sequence joins TRBV6-5 and TRBJ1-1; D remains ambiguous. The V end lost 5 bases, the J end lost 6 bases, and 19 bases lay between the germline ends. This CDR3 has 15 residues. Germline CDR1 and CDR2: MNHEY and SVGAGI. The CDR3 sequence: CASSTQMTRPAEAFF. Here the CDR3 DNA reads TGTGCCAGCAGTACCCAAATGACAAGGCCAGCTGAAGCTTTCTTT.

The chain recombines TRBV6-4 with TRBJ2-3; 7 bases agree with TRBD2. After removal of 7 bases from V and 1 base from J, the junction contained 8 bases not matched to a gene. CDR1 is MRHNA, CDR2 SNTAGT, per germline. The CDR3 consists of 15 residues. CDR3 protein: CASITGRPCTDTQYF. CDR3 nucleotides: TGTGCCAGCATTACCGGGAGGCCTTGCACAGATACGCAGTATTTT.

This chain connects TRBV5-6 to TRBJ1-1; maybe TRBD1 (6 bases). V was cut by 2 bases and J by 1 base, with 9 bases left in between. Germline V CDR1 and CDR2: SGHDT, YYEEEE. The CDR3 consists of 14 residues. CDR3 DNA sequence: TGTGCCAGCAGCTTCACGACAGGGAACACTGAAGCTTTCTTT. Its protein product is CASSFTTGNTEAFF. The full variable domain, its missing parts supplied by reference TRBV5-6 and TRBJ1-1, is DAGVTQSPTHLIKTRGQQVTLRCSPKSGHDTVSWYQQALGQGPQFIFQYYEEEERQRGNFPDRFSGHQFPNYSSELNVNALLLGDSALYLCASSFTTGNTEAFFGQGTRLTVV.

V and J are TRBV6-2 or TRBV6-3 and TRBJ1-5; no clear D. Trimming stripped 2 bases from V and 2 bases from J, with 19 bases between. This CDR3 region has 18 residues. Germline-derived CDR1 and CDR2 are MNHEY and SVGEGT. The CDR3 region is CASSYEDRWGMGNQPQHF. The CDR3 DNA reads as TGTGCCAGCAGTTACGAGGACCGGTGGGGAATGGGCAATCAGCCCCAGCATTTT.

V is TRBV14 and J is TRBJ2-5; D is possibly TRBD1 (6 bases). V was trimmed by 3 bases and J by 5 bases, leaving 19 bases between them. The germline V gene has CDR1 SGHDN and CDR2 FVKESK. This CDR3 is 16 amino acids long. CDR3 in DNA: TGTGCCAGCAGCCACCCGACTGACAGGTTTCGTGAGACCCAGTACTTC. This sequence encodes CASSHPTDRFRETQYF.

The chain employs TRBV10-3 and TRBJ2-7; D unclear. The CDR3 is 12 residues long. From germline, CDR1 is ENHRY and CDR2 SYGVKD. V was shortened by 6 bases and J by 2 bases, with 8 bases between the two germline ends. CDR3 sequence reads: CAIRGNTYEQYV. For the CDR3, the DNA is TGTGCCATCAGGGGGAATACCTACGAGCAGTACGTC.

The gene calls are TRBV2 and TRBJ1-2; D perhaps matches TRBD1 (5 bases). Trimming removed 6 bases at V and 6 bases at J, with 11 bases between. CDR1 is SNHLY, CDR2 FYNNEI, per germline. The CDR3 is 12 residues long. The DNA for the CDR3 is TGTGCCAGCAGACAGGCTGTCGATGGCTACACCTTC. It translates to CASRQAVDGYTF.

This chain uses TRBV13 with TRBJ1-2; 7 bases map to TRBD1. CDR1 is PRHDT, CDR2 FYEKMQ, per germline (reference sequence). The CDR3 contains 18 residues. V was pared by 8 bases and J by 7 bases, with 25 bases of the junction left unmatched. The CDR3 loop reads CASARPGTAYTDLGGYTF. DNA for the CDR3: TGTGCCAGCGCTCGACCGGGGACAGCTTATACCGACTTGGGTGGCTACACCTTC.

This chain joins TRBV6-5 and TRBJ2-1; 11 nucleotides line up with TRBD2. Germline CDR1 is MNHEY and CDR2 is SVGAGI. The V segment lost 1 base and the J segment 7 bases; nucleotides outside the gene matches: 6. The CDR3 is 16 amino acids. CDR3: CASSYLAGGPKNEQFF. CDR3 bases: TGTGCCAGCAGTTACTTAGCGGGGGGGCCGAAAAATGAGCAGTTCTTC.

The chain carries TRBV5-1 and TRBJ1-2; D remains ambiguous. The CDR3 consists of 14 residues. In germline, CDR1 is SGHRS, CDR2 YFSETQ. The V gene lost 1 base and the J gene lost 3 bases, with 10 bases spanning the gap. The CDR3 sequence is CASSLSPDYYGYTF. Written as DNA, the CDR3 is TGCGCCAGCAGCTTGAGTCCAGATTACTATGGCTACACCTTC.

This chain uses TRBV7-9 with TRBJ2-5; no firm D call. V was trimmed by 0 bases and J by 3 bases, leaving 8 bases between them. Germline CDR1 is SEHNR and CDR2 is FQNEAQ (reference sequence). CDR3 length: 14 amino acids. CDR3 coding DNA: TGTGCCAGCAGCTTAGCATTCTCCAAAGAGACCCAGTACTTC. Residues: CASSLAFSKETQYF.

The V gene is TRBV28, the J gene TRBJ1-6, with 7 bases that match TRBD1. V was clipped by 6 bases and J by 13 bases; unmatched bases: 15. The CDR3 contains 15 residues. Germline values: CDR1 MDHEN, CDR2 SYDVKM. In nucleotides, the CDR3 is TGTGCCAGCAGGGAAGGGGACAGCGCTTATGCCCCCCTCCACTTT. It translates to CASREGDSAYAPLHF.

This clone has only a few counts. The chain couples TRBV2 to TRBJ2-7; 7 nucleotides agree with TRBD1. Germline lookup yields CDR1 SNHLY and CDR2 FYNNEI. The CDR3 runs 15 residues. Unmatched junction bases numbered 5, after V lost 3 bases and J lost 0 bases. CDR3 bases: TGTGCCAGCAGTGAGGTAGCAGGGGGCTCCTACGAGCAGTACGTC. Translation: CASSEVAGGSYEQYV.

The rearrangement uses TRBV14 and TRBJ1-2, with D unresolved. V was clipped by 2 bases and J by 7 bases, with 17 bases between them. The CDR3 sequence is 15 residues long. CDR1 is SGHDN and CDR2 is FVKESK in the germline V gene. The chain's CDR3 is CASSQMKPAVGGYTF. The CDR3 nucleotides are TGTGCCAGCAGCCAAATGAAACCGGCCGTGGGTGGCTACACCTTC.